This paragraph reports one T cell receptor (beta chain). Its antigen is undetermined. This sample is drawn from a study of OX40 agonist ivuxolimab in advanced cancers. As for the study in general: Partial response was recorded in three patients: one hepatocellular carcinoma and two cutaneous melanoma cases.

Sequenced by immunoSEQ multiplex PCR; TCRdb stores in-frame clones only, minus some. The sample lists fewer than 90,000 clones; 89% were seen once. Study-wide results and limits: Some patients who did not respond also had low normalized T-cell clonal expansion. Expanded clones belonging to CD8+ T cells outnumbered, on average, those of CD4+.

This CDR3 has 15 amino acids. The V end lost 1 base, the J end lost 5 bases, and 12 bases lay between the germline ends. The V gene's germline CDR1 is SEHNR and CDR2 FQNEAQ (reference sequence). Specimen: CD4+ or CD8+ T cells sorted from blood, collected in a trial of the OX40 agonist ivuxolimab. The chain uses TRBV7-9 and TRBJ2-1; possible D gene TRBD2, 5 bases. The clonotype was recovered from an adult with an advanced solid tumor such as melanoma, head and neck, liver or kidney cancer. CDR3 residues: CASSLGFEGNNEQFF. CDR3 DNA: TGTGCCAGCAGCTTAGGATTCGAGGGAAACAATGAGCAGTTCTTC.